One T cell receptor beta chain is described in this entry. Generated by immunoSEQ multiplex PCR, the TCRdb table keeps only in-frame clones and is missing some. The sample has around 310,000 clones, more than 80% seen once. The sample is drawn from a study of blood T cell repertoires in COVID-19. For the study at large: T cells, B-cell-depleted T cells, or PBMCs supplied cDNA or gDNA.

The germline V and J ends were trimmed by 0 bases and 2 bases, with 6 bases remaining between them. Germline CDR1 reads SGDLS; CDR2 reads YYNGEE. CDR3 length: 14 amino acids. The source material was peripheral blood. V gene TRBV9 combines with J gene TRBJ1-5; no clear D. The source is a woman in her 30s with COVID-19, enrolled during active disease. DNA for the CDR3: TGTGCCAGCAGCGTAGAAGGAGGCAATCAGCCCCAGCATTTT. The encoded protein is CASSVEGGNQPQHF.